A single sample is the source of the 9 T cell receptor beta chains below, sequenced in a study of CD8+ T cells in alopecia areata. Investigators isolated RNA and reverse transcribed it into cDNA to act as the sequencing template. Generated by immunoSEQ multiplex PCR, the TCRdb table keeps only in-frame clones and is missing some. This table has around 300,000 clones, 60% appearing once. Stated treatment: oral pan-JAK inhibitor, 5-10 mg twice daily. Specimen: CD4+ T cells sorted from blood, collected between weeks 51 and 52, from a patient treated with tofacitinib. These receptors came from a human donor with alopecia areata.

This clone was seen more than once but under ten times. The chain carries TRBV5-4 and TRBJ2-3; D unresolved. Germline CDR1 is SGHNT and CDR2 is YYREEE (reference sequence). This CDR3 comprises 13 residues. V was trimmed by 0 bases and J by 4 bases, leaving 6 bases between them. CDR3 DNA: TGTGCCAGCAGCTTGGGTGCATCAGATACGCAGTATTTT. This gives the protein CASSLGASDTQYF.

This clone turned up a few times. This rearrangement joins TRBV29-1 to TRBJ2-5; TRBD1 is a possible D gene (6 bases). Germline V gene lookup returns CDR1 SQVTM and CDR2 ANQGSEA. V was pared by 7 bases and J by 7 bases, with 13 bases between. The CDR3 length is 11 residues. In DNA form, the CDR3 reads TGCAGCGGGGCCCTAGGGGGGACCCAGTACTTC. Amino acids: CSGALGGTQYF.

V usage is TRBV2 and J usage is TRBJ1-5; TRBD1 might be the D (6 bases). The ends were cut back, 7 bases at V and 7 bases at J, with 17 bases in the middle. The germline V gene has CDR1 SNHLY and CDR2 FYNNEI. The CDR3 has 14 amino acids. CDR3 sequence reads: CASTSRGGGQPQHF. CDR3 in DNA: TGTGCCAGCACCTCTCGGGGGGGCGGGCAGCCCCAGCATTTT.

V usage is TRBV5-1 and J usage is TRBJ2-7; no reliable D call. CDR3 length: 13 amino acids. In germline, CDR1 is SGHRS, CDR2 YFSETQ. V was trimmed by 3 bases and J by 6 bases, leaving 13 bases between them. CDR3 protein: CASSWDAHLEQYF. CDR3 in DNA: TGCGCCAGCAGCTGGGATGCCCACCTCGAGCAGTACTTC.

This chain joins TRBV9 and TRBJ2-6; D gene ambiguous. The CDR3 is made up of 14 amino acids. V was trimmed by 3 bases and J by 0 bases, leaving 4 bases between them. CDR1 SGDLS and CDR2 YYNGEE come from the germline V gene. CDR3 nucleotides: TGTGCCAGCAGCGGCAGCTCTGGGGCCAACGTCCTGACTTTC. Translation: CASSGSSGANVLTF. Full variable domain (remainder filled in from reference TRBV9 and TRBJ2-6): DSGVTQTPKHLITATGQRVTLRCSPRSGDLSVYWYQQSLDQGLQFLIQYYNGEERAKGNILERFSAQQFPDLHSELNLSSLELGDSALYFCASSGSSGANVLTFGAGSRLTVL.

The rearrangement uses TRBV2 and TRBJ1-1; weak D call: TRBD1 (5 bases). The CDR3 runs to 17 residues. CDR1 is SNHLY and CDR2 is FYNNEI in the germline V gene. Trimming took 3 bases from V and 0 from J, leaving 17 bases between them. The CDR3 nucleotides are TGTGCCAGCAGTGAGGGGCAGTCTCCCCTATTGAACACTGAAGCTTTCTTT. Translating gives CASSEGQSPLLNTEAFF.

There are a few counts of this clone. The chain links TRBV7-3 to TRBJ2-7; TRBD1 agrees at 11 bases. CDR1 and CDR2 from the germline V gene are SGHTA and FQGTGA. CDR3 size: 13 residues. V lost 6 bases, J lost 7 bases, and 5 bases stayed unmatched. CDR3 DNA: TGTGCCAGCAGTTGGACAGGGGGCCGGGAGCAGTACTTC. This gives the protein CASSWTGGREQYF.

J is TRBJ2-5 and V is TRBV9; TRBD2 aligns across 12 bases. Trimming removed 3 bases from V and 4 bases from J; junction bases left unmatched: 7. The CDR3 is 16 residues long. The germline gives CDR1 SGDLS, CDR2 YYNGEE. The CDR3 DNA is TGTGCCAGCAGCGCCTCTAGCGGGGGGGCCGGAGAGACCCAGTACTTC. This codes for CASSASSGGAGETQYF.

The V gene is TRBV29-1, the J gene TRBJ1-5, with 7 bases that match TRBD1. In germline, CDR1 is SQVTM, CDR2 ANQGSEA. The trim removed 6 bases at V and 1 base at J, leaving 9 bases unmatched. The CDR3 has 15 amino acids. The CDR3 here is CSVPQGVGSNQPQHF. DNA for the CDR3: TGCAGCGTCCCCCAGGGGGTTGGGAGCAATCAGCCCCAGCATTTT.